This entry lists 13 T cell receptor beta chains sequenced from one sample in a study of blood T cells in healthy people across ages. Primers used in a second PCR of roughly 6 to 11 cycles were a sample-barcoded 5' primer and a J-beta primer mix. TCRdb reprocessed the 5' RACE reads via MiXCR and lists one record per CDR3 protein. The data hold 1,500,000 or so distinct CDR3 sequences, with around 40% observed a single time. The sample consisted of blood. The source is a young woman in good health.

The genes are TRBV7-6 and TRBJ2-3, with 9 nucleotides matching TRBD2. From germline, CDR1 is SGHVS and CDR2 FNYEAQ. V was pared by 5 bases and J by 6 bases, with 9 bases of the junction left unmatched. The CDR3 length is 15 residues. CDR3: CASSPYPSGADTQYF. The CDR3 DNA follows: TGTGCCAGCAGCCCCTACCCTAGCGGGGCTGATACGCAGTATTTT.

V gene TRBV6-2 or TRBV6-3 combines with J gene TRBJ2-7; 12 positions match TRBD2. The CDR3 is 17 amino acids. V dropped 0 bases and J dropped 7; count of bases not matched to a gene: 10. CDR1 is MNHEY, CDR2 SVGEGT, per germline. CDR3 bases: TGTGCCAGCAGTTACTCACTAGCGGGAGGTTGGTTTAATGAGCAGTACTTC. This encodes CASSYSLAGGWFNEQYF.

The V call is TRBV27, the J call TRBJ1-4; D not resolved. Germline CDR1 is MNHEY and CDR2 is SMNVEV (reference sequence). The CDR3 runs 14 residues. V gave up 3 bases and J gave up 4 bases, with 9 bases separating them. CDR3 nucleotide sequence: TGTGCCAGCAGTTTTTTAGGACGTAATGAAAAACTGTTTTTT. Protein: CASSFLGRNEKLFF. The whole variable domain, remainder taken from reference TRBV27 and TRBJ1-4, is EAQVTQNPRYLITVTGKKLTVTCSQNMNHEYMSWYRQDPGLGLRQIYYSMNVEVTDKGDVPEGYKVSRKEKRNFPLILESPSPNQTSLYFCASSFLGRNEKLFFGSGTQLSVL.

This chain links TRBV28 with TRBJ2-3; 7 bases line up with TRBD1. CDR3 length: 15 amino acids. V shed 6 bases and J 0 bases; nucleotides not matched to a gene: 6. Germline lookup yields CDR1 MDHEN and CDR2 SYDVKM. CDR3 sequence reads: CASSQGQFSTDTQYF. CDR3 DNA: TGTGCCAGCAGCCAGGGACAGTTTAGCACAGATACGCAGTATTTT.

J is TRBJ2-1 and V is TRBV4-2; 10 nucleotides agree with TRBD2. J gave up 7 bases and V 1 base, and 16 bases lay outside the gene matches. Germline V gene data show CDR1 as LGHNA and CDR2 as YNFKEQ. The CDR3 runs 19 residues. The CDR3 coding sequence is TGTGCCAGCAGCCAAGTTTCGCTAGCGGGAGTTATCGGGGGGAATGAGCAGTTCTTC. Protein sequence: CASSQVSLAGVIGGNEQFF.

This chain uses TRBV6-5 with TRBJ2-4, with D perhaps given as TRBD1 or TRBD2 (7 bases each). The J call is uncertain, as TRBJ2-7 better fits the DNA end. Per the germline V gene, CDR1 is MNHEY and CDR2 is SVGAGI. The CDR3 length is 14 residues. CDR3 in DNA: TGTGCCAGCAGTTCAGGGGGGGGGCTCTACGAGCAGTACTTC. Amino acids: CASSSGGGLYEQYF.

CDR3 sequence reads: CASTGGSNEQFF. In DNA, the CDR3 is TGTGCCAGCACGGGGGGGAGTAATGAGCAGTTCTTC. The genes are TRBV6-2 or TRBV6-3 and TRBJ2-1; 8 nucleotides line up with TRBD2. V lost 7 bases to trimming and J lost 7 bases; unmatched junction nucleotides: 3. CDR1 is MNHEY, CDR2 SVGEGT, per germline. This CDR3 contains 12 residues.

This clonotype was seen only a few times. The chain has TRBV6-2 or TRBV6-3 and TRBJ1-5; 10 bases fit TRBD1. The J segment lost 2 bases and the V segment lost 6 bases, leaving 7 bases of the junction unmatched. CDR1 is MNHEY and CDR2 is SVGEGT in the germline V gene. This CDR3 region has 16 residues. The CDR3 DNA follows: TGTGCCAGCAGCTACCGGGACAGGGGTGGCAATCAGCCCCAGCATTTT. Its translation: CASSYRDRGGNQPQHF.

The V and J genes are TRBV7-9 and TRBJ2-1, with TRBD1 as a possible D gene (6 bases). Germline CDR1 and CDR2: SEHNR and FQNEAQ (reference sequence). The CDR3 is 15 residues long. Trimming cost V 7 bases and J 6 bases, with 19 bases left between them. CDR3 region: CASNQKWGPVNEQFF. In nucleotides, the CDR3 is TGTGCCAGCAACCAGAAATGGGGGCCAGTCAATGAGCAGTTCTTC. The variable domain in full, with the rest retrieved from reference TRBV7-9 and TRBJ2-1, is DTGVSQNPRHKITKRGQNVTFRCDPISEHNRLYWYRQTLGQGPEFLTYFQNEAQLEKSRLLSDRFSAERPKGSFSTLEIQRTEQGDSAMYLCASNQKWGPVNEQFFGPGTRLTVL.

The gene calls are TRBV27 and TRBJ2-2; D is ambiguous. The CDR3 consists of 12 residues. Trimming took off 2 bases at V and 7 bases at J, with 5 bases between the two ends. Germline V gene lookup returns CDR1 MNHEY and CDR2 SMNVEV (reference sequence). In DNA form, the CDR3 reads TGTGCCAGCAGTTTACGGCTCGGGGAGCTGTTTTTT. Residues: CASSLRLGELFF.

V and J are TRBV9 and TRBJ1-2; the match to TRBD1 covers 7 bases. The trim removed 3 bases at V and 9 bases at J, leaving 14 bases unmatched. The CDR3 has 15 amino acids. Looked up from germline, CDR1 is SGDLS and CDR2 is YYNGEE. This CDR3 reads CASSGGGREDLSYTF. Written as DNA, the CDR3 is TGTGCCAGCAGCGGAGGGGGCAGGGAAGATTTGAGCTACACCTTC. The variable domain in full, with the rest retrieved from reference TRBV9 and TRBJ1-2, is DSGVTQTPKHLITATGQRVTLRCSPRSGDLSVYWYQQSLDQGLQFLIQYYNGEERAKGNILERFSAQQFPDLHSELNLSSLELGDSALYFCASSGGGREDLSYTFGSGTRLTVV.

The chain employs TRBV7-9 and TRBJ1-2, with TRBD1 identical over 7 bases. With V trimmed by 7 bases and J by 0 bases, 8 bases remained unmatched. The germline gives CDR1 SEHNR, CDR2 FQNEAQ (reference sequence). The CDR3 is 15 amino acids. The CDR3 nucleotides are TGTGCCAGCAACCCAGGGGGGTTCCCTAACTATGGCTACACCTTC. Residues: CASNPGGFPNYGYTF.

Comment on this clonotype: One end of the junction fails to match germline, which may point to a read error. The genes are TRBV30 and TRBJ1-2; D unresolved. The CDR3 spans 13 residues. Germline values: CDR1 GTSNPN, CDR2 SVGIG (reference sequence). The CDR3 is CTWSEQLQYGYTF. The CDR3 bases are TGTACCTGGAGCGAGCAGCTACAGTATGGCTACACCTTC.